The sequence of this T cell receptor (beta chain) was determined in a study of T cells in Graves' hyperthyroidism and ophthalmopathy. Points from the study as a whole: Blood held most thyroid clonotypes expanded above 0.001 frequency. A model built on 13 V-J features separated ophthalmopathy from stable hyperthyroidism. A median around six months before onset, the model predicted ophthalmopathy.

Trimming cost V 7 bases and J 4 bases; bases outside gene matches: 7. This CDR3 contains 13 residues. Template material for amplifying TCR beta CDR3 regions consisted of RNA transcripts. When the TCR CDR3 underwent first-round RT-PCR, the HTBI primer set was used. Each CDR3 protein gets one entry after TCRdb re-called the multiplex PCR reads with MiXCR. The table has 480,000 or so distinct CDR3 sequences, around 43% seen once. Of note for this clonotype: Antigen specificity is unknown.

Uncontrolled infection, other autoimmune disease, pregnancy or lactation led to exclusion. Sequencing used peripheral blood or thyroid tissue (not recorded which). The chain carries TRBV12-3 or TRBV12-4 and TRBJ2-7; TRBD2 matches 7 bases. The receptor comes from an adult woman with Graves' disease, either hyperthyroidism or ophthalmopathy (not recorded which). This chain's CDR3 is CASTLGLGYEQYF. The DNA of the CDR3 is TGTGCCAGCACCTTAGGACTAGGGTACGAGCAGTACTTC.